These 29 T cell receptor beta chains were all obtained from the same sample, sequenced in a study of blood T cell repertoires in COVID-19. This table comes from immunoSEQ multiplex PCR, and its TCRdb copy is limited to in-frame clones, with some not included. The top ten hold 15% to 17% of the sample, which has some 270,000 clones, around 81% seen once. The sample consisted of peripheral blood. These receptors originate from a person aged 70 to 85 with COVID-19, enrolled during active disease.

The chain uses TRBV5-1 and TRBJ2-3, with D perhaps TRBD1 (6 bases). Trimming took off 4 bases at V and 4 bases at J, with 16 bases between the two ends. This CDR3 is built from 15 residues. The germline CDR1 and CDR2 sequences are SGHRS and YFSETQ. The DNA for the CDR3 is TGCGCCAGCAGCCTGGGACAACTCGGTGCAGATACGCAGTATTTT. It is translated as CASSLGQLGADTQYF.

The chain employs TRBV9 and TRBJ2-1; 11 nucleotides align to TRBD2. CDR1 SGDLS and CDR2 YYNGEE come from the germline V gene. V lost 4 bases, J lost 2 bases, and 5 bases stayed unmatched. The CDR3 contains 16 residues. This chain's CDR3 is CASSLGTSGTYNEQFF. The CDR3 DNA is TGTGCCAGCAGCCTGGGGACTAGCGGAACCTACAATGAGCAGTTCTTC. Full variable domain (remainder filled in from reference TRBV9 and TRBJ2-1): DSGVTQTPKHLITATGQRVTLRCSPRSGDLSVYWYQQSLDQGLQFLIQYYNGEERAKGNILERFSAQQFPDLHSELNLSSLELGDSALYFCASSLGTSGTYNEQFFGPGTRLTVL.

The J gene is TRBJ2-7, the V gene TRBV21-1; the D call TRBD1 from the table was never checked on the DNA. TRBV21-1 is deemed a pseudogene. This CDR3 has 16 amino acids. The CDR3 loop reads CASSRKSGDREYEQYF. The DNA for the CDR3 is TGTGCCAGCAGCAGAAAGAGCGGGGACAGGGAATACGAGCAGTACTTC.

The rearrangement joins TRBV7-6 to TRBJ2-2; 8 nucleotides agree with TRBD2. This CDR3 is built from 17 residues. V lost 4 bases, J lost 1 base, and 8 bases stayed unmatched. Per germline, CDR1 SGHVS and CDR2 FNYEAQ. The CDR3 is CASSSLPGLGNTGELFF. CDR3 sequence (DNA): TGTGCCAGCAGCTCCTTACCGGGACTAGGGAACACCGGGGAGCTGTTTTTT.

The chain links TRBV9 to TRBJ2-1; 7 nucleotides agree with TRBD1. The CDR3 consists of 14 residues. CDR1 SGDLS and CDR2 YYNGEE come from the germline V gene. The J segment lost 10 bases and the V segment lost 0 bases, leaving 7 bases of the junction unmatched. CDR3 bases: TGTGCCAGCAGCGTAGGGACCGGGACAGAAGAGCAGTTCTTC. Its protein product is CASSVGTGTEEQFF.

This chain joins TRBV19 and TRBJ1-6; D is possibly TRBD1 (5 bases). The V end was cut by 3 bases, the J end by 4 bases, with 25 bases between. There are 20 residues in the CDR3. Germline V gene data show CDR1 as LNHDA and CDR2 as SQIVND (reference sequence). The CDR3 here is CASSIGWDRERGGYNSPLHF. CDR3 nucleotides: TGTGCCAGTAGTATCGGCTGGGACCGTGAACGGGGGGGTTATAATTCACCCCTCCACTTT.

V usage is TRBV7-8 and J usage is TRBJ2-2, with TRBD1 identical over 8 bases. This CDR3 is built from 14 residues. Per the germline V gene, CDR1 is SGHVS and CDR2 is FQNEAQ. V shed 2 bases and J 4 bases; nucleotides not matched to a gene: 0. CDR3 in amino acids: CASSLTGGTGELFF. DNA of the CDR3: TGTGCCAGCAGCTTAACAGGGGGCACCGGGGAGCTGTTTTTT.

This clone was detected once. The chain joins TRBV5-1 to TRBJ1-1; D is unclear. The CDR3 covers 13 residues. V was trimmed by 5 bases and J by 1 base, leaving 9 bases between them. Germline V gene sequence: CDR1 SGHRS, CDR2 YFSETQ. For the CDR3, the DNA is TGCGCCAGCAGGGGGAGACAGAACACTGAAGCTTTCTTT. It yields the protein CASRGRQNTEAFF.

The rearrangement uses TRBV30 and TRBJ1-3; TRBD1 is a possible D gene (6 bases). Germline V gene lookup returns CDR1 GTSNPN and CDR2 SVGIG (reference sequence). This CDR3 has 14 amino acids. As DNA, the CDR3 is TGTGCTCCCCCGCCGACAGGATCTGGAAACACCATATATTTT. Amino acids: CAPPPTGSGNTIYF.

The genes are TRBV15 and TRBJ2-7, with TRBD2 matching 7 bases. The V gene end was trimmed by 1 base and the J gene end by 2 bases; junction bases not matched to a gene: 5. The CDR3 consists of 15 residues. Germline V gene lookup returns CDR1 LNHNV and CDR2 YYDKDF (reference sequence). CDR3 sequence reads: CATSRGPSGTYEQYF. CDR3 DNA sequence: TGTGCCACCAGCAGAGGGCCTAGCGGTACCTACGAGCAGTACTTC.

The J gene is TRBJ1-6, the V gene TRBV7-2; 9 nucleotides line up with TRBD1. The J segment lost 10 bases and the V segment lost 5 bases, leaving 12 bases of the junction unmatched. This CDR3 region has 16 residues. Germline CDR1 is SGHTA and CDR2 is FQGNSA. The CDR3 here is CASSTRTGEVGSPLHF. The CDR3 DNA sequence: TGTGCCAGCAGCACCAGGACAGGGGAGGTCGGCTCACCCCTCCACTTT.

The chain has TRBV5-1 and TRBJ1-1, with TRBD1 as a possible D gene (5 bases). Germline V gene sequence: CDR1 SGHRS, CDR2 YFSETQ. The CDR3 runs 12 residues. Trimming stripped 3 bases from V and 5 bases from J, with 8 bases between. CDR3 nucleotide sequence: TGCGCCAGCAGCTCGGGGGGTACTGAAGCTTTCTTT. Protein product: CASSSGGTEAFF.

This clone was recorded once. The chain links TRBV27 to TRBJ2-3; TRBD2 aligns across 10 bases. The CDR3 spans 17 residues. Germline trimming cut 5 bases from V and 0 bases from J; bases unmatched to any gene: 8. Germline CDR1 and CDR2: MNHEY and SMNVEV (reference sequence). The CDR3 DNA sequence: TGTGCCAGCAGTAACAGCCAAGCGGGAGGGAGCACAGATACGCAGTATTTT. Its translation is CASSNSQAGGSTDTQYF.

This clone showed up just a few times. The chain has TRBV9 and TRBJ1-6, with D perhaps TRBD1 (5 bases). Germline V CDR1 and CDR2: SGDLS, YYNGEE. CDR3 length: 14 residues. The V and J ends lost 1 base and 10 bases respectively, with 12 bases between them. In DNA, the CDR3 is TGTGCCAGCAGCGTATCAGGGCTGAGGTCACCCCTCCACTTT. It specifies CASSVSGLRSPLHF. Full variable domain (missing parts from reference TRBV9 and TRBJ1-6): DSGVTQTPKHLITATGQRVTLRCSPRSGDLSVYWYQQSLDQGLQFLIQYYNGEERAKGNILERFSAQQFPDLHSELNLSSLELGDSALYFCASSVSGLRSPLHFGNGTRLTVT.

The V gene is TRBV2, the J gene TRBJ1-4; possible D gene TRBD1, 5 bases. V was pared by 6 bases and J by 8 bases, with 19 bases between. The CDR3 sequence is 15 residues long. Germline V gene sequence: CDR1 SNHLY, CDR2 FYNNEI. This CDR3 is CASSNSGGWDEKLFF. The DNA for the CDR3 is TGTGCCAGCAGCAACTCTGGGGGGTGGGACGAAAAACTGTTTTTT.

The chain uses TRBV4-3 and TRBJ2-3; 8 nucleotides match TRBD2. Germline loops: CDR1 LGHNA, CDR2 YSLEER. The junction had 8 bases not matched to a gene; V was cut back by 0 bases and J by 6 bases. The CDR3 is made up of 16 amino acids. CDR3 nucleotides: TGCGCCAGCAGCCAAGAGCTCGGGGGGGCGGTGGATACGCAGTATTTT. Residues: CASSQELGGAVDTQYF.

This sequence joins TRBV11-3 and TRBJ2-7, with 8 positions matching TRBD2. V lost 1 base, J lost 3 bases, and 8 bases stayed unmatched. Germline V CDR1 and CDR2: SGHNT, YENEEA. This CDR3 has 16 amino acids. The CDR3 sequence is CASSLVLAGPFYEQYF. The CDR3, as DNA: TGTGCCAGCAGCTTAGTCCTAGCGGGTCCGTTCTACGAGCAGTACTTC.

About this clone itself: One end of the junction is discordant with germline, which a read error may explain. V gene TRBV2 combines with J gene TRBJ2-7; D call uncertain. The CDR3 has 12 amino acids. Germline assignment: CDR1 SNHLY and CDR2 FYNNEI. The CDR3 sequence is CASSEISPRHCF. In DNA, the CDR3 is TGTGCCAGCAGTGAAATTTCTCCCAGACACTGCTTC.

This clone turned up a few times. The chain is built from TRBV6-6 and TRBJ2-3; 7 bases are shared with TRBD1. The germline CDR1 and CDR2 sequences are MNHNY and SVGAGI (reference sequence). V shed 9 bases, J shed 2 bases, and the junction held 11 bases outside the gene matches. The CDR3 has 15 amino acids. The CDR3 reads CASEQGPGNTDTQYF. The CDR3 region has the DNA TGTGCCAGTGAACAGGGGCCGGGGAACACAGATACGCAGTATTTT.

This clone was recorded once. V and J are TRBV4-1 and TRBJ1-1; D is unresolved. The germline V gene encodes CDR1 MGHRA and CDR2 YSYEKL. V lost 0 bases, J lost 8 bases, and 10 bases lay in between. The CDR3 runs 13 residues. The CDR3 coding sequence is TGCGCCAGCAGCCAAGAAGGCGGCCACGAAGCTTTCTTT. Protein: CASSQEGGHEAFF.

Worth noting for this clone: At one end the junction does not follow the germline gene, possibly because of a read error. The rearrangement joins TRBV7-3 to TRBJ2-3; 13 nucleotides line up with TRBD2. Looked up from germline, CDR1 is SGHTA and CDR2 is FQGTGA. This CDR3 is built from 18 residues. The CDR3 DNA is TGTGCCAGCAGCATAACCGGGACTAGCGGGGCCCGGGCTGATACGCAGTATTTT. Its translation is CASSITGTSGARADTQYF. Full variable domain (rest looked up from reference TRBV7-3 and TRBJ2-3): GAGVSQTPSNKVTEKGKYVELRCDPISGHTALYWYRQSLGQGPEFLIYFQGTGAADDSGLPNDRFFAVRPEGSVSTLKIQRTERGDSAVYLCASSITGTSGARADTQYFGPGTRLTVL.

The rearrangement uses TRBV10-3 and TRBJ2-2; 10 bases match TRBD2. From germline, CDR1 is ENHRY and CDR2 SYGVKD. The CDR3 contains 16 residues. The J segment lost 6 bases and the V segment lost 6 bases, leaving 10 bases of the junction unmatched. The CDR3 region is CAISPRGLATAGELFF. The CDR3 region has the DNA TGTGCCATCAGCCCGAGGGGACTAGCGACGGCCGGGGAGCTGTTTTTT.

The J gene is TRBJ1-4, the V gene TRBV4-1; 10 bases are shared with TRBD1. Germline V gene data show CDR1 as MGHRA and CDR2 as YSYEKL. The CDR3 loop spans 15 amino acids. V was pared by 4 bases and J by 7 bases, with 6 bases of the junction left unmatched. CDR3: CASSLDRGRFEKLFF. Here the CDR3 DNA reads TGCGCCAGCAGCCTAGACAGGGGGCGTTTTGAAAAACTGTTTTTT.

The chain has TRBV7-2 and TRBJ2-3; 8 positions match TRBD2. The V segment lost 5 bases and the J segment 2 bases; nucleotides outside the gene matches: 3. Per the germline V gene, CDR1 is SGHTA and CDR2 is FQGNSA. The CDR3 is 14 residues long. The CDR3, as DNA: TGTGCCAGCAGCCGCGGACTAGCCACAGATACGCAGTATTTT. Protein sequence: CASSRGLATDTQYF.

The chain combines TRBV7-2 with TRBJ2-7, with 10 bases identical to TRBD1. The CDR3 loop spans 18 amino acids. Looked up from germline, CDR1 is SGHTA and CDR2 is FQGNSA. The ends lost 5 bases at V and 7 bases at J; junction bases unmatched: 20. CDR3 coding DNA: TGTGCCAGCAGCCAGCGAAGGTGGGACAGGGGTGTAGGAGGTGAGCAGTACTTC. It encodes CASSQRRWDRGVGGEQYF.

The chain employs TRBV21-1 and TRBJ2-1; whether TRBD2, the table's D call, matches the DNA was not checked. TRBV21-1 is noted as a pseudogene. This CDR3 contains 22 residues. DNA for the CDR3: TGTGCCAGCAGCCGCAAGATAAGGGAAGGACTAGCGGGTAACAACTCCTACAATGAGCAGTTCTTC. Translating gives CASSRKIREGLAGNNSYNEQFF.

The gene calls are TRBV2 and TRBJ2-7; 13 bases map to TRBD2. CDR1 SNHLY and CDR2 FYNNEI come from the germline V gene. V was pared by 7 bases and J by 8 bases, with 8 bases of the junction left unmatched. CDR3 length: 14 residues. This chain's CDR3 is CASIVGTSGEKQYF. In DNA form, the CDR3 reads TGTGCCAGCATAGTGGGGACTAGCGGGGAAAAGCAGTACTTC.

The chain links TRBV10-3 to TRBJ2-2; 7 bases map to TRBD1. There are 13 residues in the CDR3. Germline CDR1 ENHRY, CDR2 SYGVKD. V lost 7 bases, J lost 7 bases, and 6 bases stayed unmatched. CDR3 in amino acids: CAITIDRDGELFF. CDR3 DNA sequence: TGTGCCATCACCATAGACAGGGACGGGGAGCTGTTTTTT.

A few counts support this clone. The chain carries TRBV7-9 and TRBJ2-5; perhaps TRBD1 as D (6 bases). V lost 2 bases and J lost 5, with 12 bases in between. Per germline, CDR1 SEHNR and CDR2 FQNEAQ (reference sequence). The CDR3 consists of 14 residues. CDR3 sequence (DNA): TGTGCCAGCAGCTTATGGGGGCGCGGGGAGACCCAGTACTTC. It translates to CASSLWGRGETQYF.